This T cell receptor (beta chain) was found in a study of pediatric ulcerative colitis (dated by TCRdb to about 2019). Background for the entire study: Of the ulcerative colitis patients, about 7 had pancolitis and two had left-sided colitis, and histology in every patient was consistent with ulcerative colitis. By Pediatric Ulcerative Colitis Activity Index, a couple of patients had mild disease, several had moderate disease and three had acute severe colitis. Nine newly diagnosed, treatment-naive pediatric ulcerative colitis patients and a few non-IBD control children each provided paired blood and rectal samples.

During colonoscopy, one to two pinch biopsies were obtained from the rectum for research purposes. Before the diagnostic colonoscopy, none of the ulcerative colitis patients had been given any immunosuppressive medication. Before DNA was isolated, the rectal biopsies underwent proteinase K digestion. The Wizard kit (Promega) was used to extract genomic DNA from blood and intestinal samples. Using the immunoSEQ TRB Survey service, rearranged CDR3 beta regions were amplified from genomic DNA with multiplex V and J primers. To keep depth equal across samples, survey-level sequencing depth of up to 500,000 reads per sample was applied. Libraries were purified, pooled and sequenced on Illumina technology. For the original study's pipeline: immunoSEQ online tools were used for productive clonality, sample overlap, pairwise scatters, CDR3 beta length, V/D/J gene usage and productiveness. Alongside Shannon and Simpson indices, calculated diversity was computed as the number of unique rearrangements divided by total templates, multiplied by 100. Z-score normalized data were analyzed by principal component analysis with the R prcomp function and the ggbiplot package. Morisita's index was used to quantify blood-rectal clonal overlap within each subject. Held by TCRdb, this immuneACCESS table contains in-frame sequences only and omits some clones. Under half of the omission traces to an unresolved V gene where checked; the cause of the rest is unknown. V, J and clone size are taken as reported in that table, and D and trimming were inferred from the DNA itself. The sample table contains 40,000 to 55,000 clones; only one count was recorded for 78% of them. 3% to 4.5% of the sample lies in the top ten.

The germline ends are 14 bases apart after V is trimmed by 2 bases and J by 0 bases. CDR1 SGHNT and CDR2 YYREEE were looked up in the germline V gene (reference sequence). Inclusive of the bounding cysteine and phenylalanine, the CDR3 is 16 residues long. The only DNA kept is the CDR3, 48 bases in frame from the first base. Study-level results and caveats: A couple of rectal CDR3 clonotypes turned up in every ulcerative colitis patient but in none of the controls. Repertoires were derived from total lymphocyte DNA, so rare subsets such as regulatory T cells may have patterns not reflected. With only a handful of individuals, the healthy control group was small. Blood-derived T cells may have been included in rectal pinch biopsies, especially in patients with overt colitis. Controls, mild-moderate and acute severe colitis patients were separated by rectal repertoire features, and reduced rectal diversity due to clonal expansions was observed in acute severe colitis. Clonal overlap between a subject's own blood and rectum was significantly greater in ulcerative colitis patients than in controls, which suggests more T cell trafficking to inflamed tissue. For technical reasons, substantially fewer templates were yielded by the blood samples of a couple of patients, and these blood samples were excluded from blood-rectal overlap analysis.

For this clone: This clone's antigen is unknown. No much larger clone is present one base from it, and per-base qualities are unavailable.

Sequences were obtained from gut tissue. The chain employs TRBV5-4 and TRBJ2-5; the D gene is possibly TRBD2, with 6 bases matching. The receptor comes from a girl aged 10-17 years with moderate ulcerative colitis. In nucleotide form, the sequence is TGTGCCAGCAGCTTACGAATAGCGGCATACCAAGAGACCCAGTACTTC. It is translated as CASSLRIAAYQETQYF.